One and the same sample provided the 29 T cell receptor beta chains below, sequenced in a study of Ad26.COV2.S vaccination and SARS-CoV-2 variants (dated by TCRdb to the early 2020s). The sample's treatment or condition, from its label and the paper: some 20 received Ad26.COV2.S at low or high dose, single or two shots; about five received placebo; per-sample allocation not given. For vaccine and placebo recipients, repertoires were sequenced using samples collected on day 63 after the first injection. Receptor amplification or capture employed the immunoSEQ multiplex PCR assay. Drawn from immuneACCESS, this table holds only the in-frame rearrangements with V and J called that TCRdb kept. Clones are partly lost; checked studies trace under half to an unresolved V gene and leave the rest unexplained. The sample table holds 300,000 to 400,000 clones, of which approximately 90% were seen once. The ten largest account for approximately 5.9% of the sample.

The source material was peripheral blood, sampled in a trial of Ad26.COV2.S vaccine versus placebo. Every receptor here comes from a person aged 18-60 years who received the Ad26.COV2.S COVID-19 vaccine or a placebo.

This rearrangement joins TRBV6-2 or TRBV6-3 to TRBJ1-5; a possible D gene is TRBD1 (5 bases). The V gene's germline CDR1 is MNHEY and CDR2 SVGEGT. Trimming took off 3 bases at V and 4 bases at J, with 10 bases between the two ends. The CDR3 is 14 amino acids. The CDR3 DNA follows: TGTGCCAGCAGTTATGGTCAGGGTAATCAGCCCCAGCATTTT. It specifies CASSYGQGNQPQHF.

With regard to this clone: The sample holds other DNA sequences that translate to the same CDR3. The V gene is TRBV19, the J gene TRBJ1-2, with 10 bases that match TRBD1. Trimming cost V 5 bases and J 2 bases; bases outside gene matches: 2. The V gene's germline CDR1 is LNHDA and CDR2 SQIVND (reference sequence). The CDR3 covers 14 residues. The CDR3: CASSPGQGNYGYTF. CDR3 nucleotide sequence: TGTGCCAGTAGTCCGGGACAGGGGAACTATGGCTACACCTTC.

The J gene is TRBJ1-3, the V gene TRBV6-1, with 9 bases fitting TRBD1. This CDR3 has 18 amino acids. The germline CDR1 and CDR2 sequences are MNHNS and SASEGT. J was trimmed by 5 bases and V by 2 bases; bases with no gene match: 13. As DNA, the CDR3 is TGTGCCAGCAGTGAACTGCCCTTGGACAGGGGATTTAGAAACACCATATATTTT. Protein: CASSELPLDRGFRNTIYF.

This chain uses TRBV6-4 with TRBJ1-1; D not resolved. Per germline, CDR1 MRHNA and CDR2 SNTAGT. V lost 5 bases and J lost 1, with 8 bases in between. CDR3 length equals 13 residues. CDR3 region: CASSSEENTEAFF. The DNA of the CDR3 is TGTGCCAGCAGTAGCGAGGAGAACACTGAAGCTTTCTTT.

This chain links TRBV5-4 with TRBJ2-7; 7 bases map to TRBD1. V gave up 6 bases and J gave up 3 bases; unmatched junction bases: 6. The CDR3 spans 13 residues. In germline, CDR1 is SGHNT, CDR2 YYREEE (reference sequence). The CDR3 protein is CASKPGQNYEQYF. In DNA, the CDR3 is TGTGCCAGCAAACCGGGACAGAACTACGAGCAGTACTTC.

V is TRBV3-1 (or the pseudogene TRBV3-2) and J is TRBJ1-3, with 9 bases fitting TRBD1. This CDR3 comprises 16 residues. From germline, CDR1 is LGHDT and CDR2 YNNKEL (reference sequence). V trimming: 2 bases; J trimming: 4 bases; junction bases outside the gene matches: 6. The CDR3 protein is CASSQSTGGAGNTIYF. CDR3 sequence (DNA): TGTGCCAGCAGCCAATCGACAGGGGGGGCCGGAAACACCATATATTTT.

Written as DNA, the CDR3 is TGCGCCAGCAGCCAAGAATACGAGCTGGCCTACGAGCAGTACTTC. Amino acids: CASSQEYELAYEQYF. The V gene is TRBV4-3, the J gene TRBJ2-7; D call uncertain. The ends were cut back, 0 bases at V and 2 bases at J, with 11 bases in the middle. The CDR3 runs to 15 residues. Germline CDR1 LGHNA, CDR2 YSLEER.

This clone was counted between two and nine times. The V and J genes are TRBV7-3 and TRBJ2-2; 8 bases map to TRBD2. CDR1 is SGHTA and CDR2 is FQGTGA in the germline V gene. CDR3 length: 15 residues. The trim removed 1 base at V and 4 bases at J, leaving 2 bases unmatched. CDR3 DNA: TGTGCCAGCAGCTTAATGAGCGGGAGCACCGGGGAGCTGTTTTTT. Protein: CASSLMSGSTGELFF.

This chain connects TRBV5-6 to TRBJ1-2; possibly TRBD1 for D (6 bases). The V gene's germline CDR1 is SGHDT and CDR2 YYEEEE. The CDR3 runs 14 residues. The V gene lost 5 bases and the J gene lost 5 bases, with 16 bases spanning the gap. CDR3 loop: CASRPTGRTYGYTF. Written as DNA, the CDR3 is TGTGCCAGCAGACCAACAGGGCGTACATATGGCTACACCTTC.

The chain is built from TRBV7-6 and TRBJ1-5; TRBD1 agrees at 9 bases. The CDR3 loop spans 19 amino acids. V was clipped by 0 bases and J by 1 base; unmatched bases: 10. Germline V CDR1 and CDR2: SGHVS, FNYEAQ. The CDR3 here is CASSLAVQGAGVSNQPQHF. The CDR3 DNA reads TGTGCCAGCAGCTTAGCGGTACAGGGGGCGGGGGTAAGCAATCAGCCCCAGCATTTT.

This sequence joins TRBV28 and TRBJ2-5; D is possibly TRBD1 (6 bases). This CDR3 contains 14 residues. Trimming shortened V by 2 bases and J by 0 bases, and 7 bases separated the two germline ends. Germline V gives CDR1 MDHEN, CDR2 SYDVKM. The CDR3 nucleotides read TGTGCCAGCAGTTTAGGGGACAACCAAGAGACCCAGTACTTC. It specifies CASSLGDNQETQYF.

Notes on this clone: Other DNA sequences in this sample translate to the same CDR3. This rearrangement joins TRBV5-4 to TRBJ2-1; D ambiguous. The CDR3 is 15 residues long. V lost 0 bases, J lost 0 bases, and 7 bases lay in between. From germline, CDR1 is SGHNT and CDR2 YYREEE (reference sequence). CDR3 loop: CASSLGRSSYNEQFF. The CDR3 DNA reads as TGTGCCAGCAGCTTGGGACGGAGCTCCTACAATGAGCAGTTCTTC.

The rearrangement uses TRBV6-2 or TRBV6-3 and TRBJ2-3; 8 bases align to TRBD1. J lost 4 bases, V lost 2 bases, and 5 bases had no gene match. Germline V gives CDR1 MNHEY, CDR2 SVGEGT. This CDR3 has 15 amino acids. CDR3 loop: CASSYLDRGADTQYF. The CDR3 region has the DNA TGTGCCAGCAGTTACCTCGACAGGGGTGCAGATACGCAGTATTTT.

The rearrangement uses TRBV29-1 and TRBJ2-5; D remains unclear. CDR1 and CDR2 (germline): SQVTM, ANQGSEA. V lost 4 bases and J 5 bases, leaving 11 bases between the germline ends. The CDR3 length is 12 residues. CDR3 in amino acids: CSVVDPPETQYF. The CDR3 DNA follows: TGCAGCGTTGTGGACCCTCCGGAGACCCAGTACTTC.

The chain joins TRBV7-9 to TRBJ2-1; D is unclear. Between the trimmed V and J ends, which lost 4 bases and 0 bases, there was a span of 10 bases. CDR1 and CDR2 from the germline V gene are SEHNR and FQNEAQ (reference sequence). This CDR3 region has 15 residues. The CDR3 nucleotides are TGTGCCAGCAGCTCGGTGCTTCCCTCCTACAATGAGCAGTTCTTC. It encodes CASSSVLPSYNEQFF.

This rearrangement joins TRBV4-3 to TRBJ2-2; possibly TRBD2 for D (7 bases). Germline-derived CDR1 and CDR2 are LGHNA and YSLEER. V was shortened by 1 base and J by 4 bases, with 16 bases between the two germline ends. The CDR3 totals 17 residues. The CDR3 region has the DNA TGCGCCAGCAGCCAAGTTATGGGGGGGGCGGGCACCGGGGAGCTGTTTTTT. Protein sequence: CASSQVMGGAGTGELFF.

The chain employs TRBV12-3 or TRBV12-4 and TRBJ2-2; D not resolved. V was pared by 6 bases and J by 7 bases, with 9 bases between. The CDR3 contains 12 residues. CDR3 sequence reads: CASSPPRGELFF. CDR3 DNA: TGTGCCAGCAGCCCCCCCCGCGGGGAGCTGTTTTTT.

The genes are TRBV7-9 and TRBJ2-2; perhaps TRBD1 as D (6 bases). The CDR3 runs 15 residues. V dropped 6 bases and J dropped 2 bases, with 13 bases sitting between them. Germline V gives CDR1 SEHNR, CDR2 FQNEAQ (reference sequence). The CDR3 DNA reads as TGTGCCAGCAGAAAAGGACAGACCAACACCGGGGAGCTGTTTTTT. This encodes CASRKGQTNTGELFF.

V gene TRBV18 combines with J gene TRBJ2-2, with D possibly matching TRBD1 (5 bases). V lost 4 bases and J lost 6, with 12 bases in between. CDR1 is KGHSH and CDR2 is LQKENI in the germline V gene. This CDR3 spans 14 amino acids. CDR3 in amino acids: CASSLQVPPGELFF. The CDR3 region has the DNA TGTGCCAGCTCACTACAGGTTCCGCCCGGGGAGCTGTTTTTT.

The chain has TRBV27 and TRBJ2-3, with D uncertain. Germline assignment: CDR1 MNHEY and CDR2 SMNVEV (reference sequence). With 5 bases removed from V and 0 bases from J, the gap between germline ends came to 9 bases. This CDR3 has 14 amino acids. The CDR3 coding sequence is TGTGCCAGCAGTAAGGGCTTTAGCACAGATACGCAGTATTTT. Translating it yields CASSKGFSTDTQYF.

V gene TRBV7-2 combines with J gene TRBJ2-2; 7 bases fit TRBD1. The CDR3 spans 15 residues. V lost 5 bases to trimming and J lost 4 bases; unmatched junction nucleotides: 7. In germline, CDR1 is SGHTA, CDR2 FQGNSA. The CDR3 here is CASSTTGLTTGELFF. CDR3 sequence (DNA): TGTGCCAGCAGCACGACAGGGTTGACCACCGGGGAGCTGTTTTTT. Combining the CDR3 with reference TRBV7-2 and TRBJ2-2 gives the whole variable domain GAGVSQSPSNKVTEKGKDVELRCDPISGHTALYWYRQSLGQGLEFLIYFQGNSAPDKSGLPSDRFSAERTGGSVSTLTIQRTQQEDSAVYLCASSTTGLTTGELFFGEGSRLTVL.

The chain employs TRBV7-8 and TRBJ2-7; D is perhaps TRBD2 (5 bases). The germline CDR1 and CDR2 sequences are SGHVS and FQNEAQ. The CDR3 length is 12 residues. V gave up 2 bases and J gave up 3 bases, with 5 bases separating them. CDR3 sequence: CASSLRDYEQYF. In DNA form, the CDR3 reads TGTGCCAGCAGCTTACGGGACTACGAGCAGTACTTC.

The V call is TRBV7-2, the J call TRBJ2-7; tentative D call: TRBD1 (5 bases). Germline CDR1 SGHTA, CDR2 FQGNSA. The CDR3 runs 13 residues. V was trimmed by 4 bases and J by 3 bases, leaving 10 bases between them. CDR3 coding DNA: TGTGCCAGCAGCTATGGGGCGGTCTACGAGCAGTACTTC. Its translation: CASSYGAVYEQYF.

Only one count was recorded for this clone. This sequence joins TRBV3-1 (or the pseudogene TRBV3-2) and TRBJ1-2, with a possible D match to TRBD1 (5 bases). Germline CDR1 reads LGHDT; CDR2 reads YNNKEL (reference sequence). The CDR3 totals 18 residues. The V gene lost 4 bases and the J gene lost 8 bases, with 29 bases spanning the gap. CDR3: CASSPSTSRVPFGWGYTF. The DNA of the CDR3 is TGTGCCAGCAGCCCAAGTACGTCCAGGGTCCCCTTCGGTTGGGGCTACACCTTC.

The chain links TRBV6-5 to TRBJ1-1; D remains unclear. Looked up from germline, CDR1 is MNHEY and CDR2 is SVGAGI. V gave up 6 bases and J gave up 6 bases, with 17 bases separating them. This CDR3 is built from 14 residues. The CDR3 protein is CASSNPGGGPEAFF. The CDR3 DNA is TGTGCCAGCAGCAATCCGGGAGGAGGCCCTGAAGCTTTCTTT.

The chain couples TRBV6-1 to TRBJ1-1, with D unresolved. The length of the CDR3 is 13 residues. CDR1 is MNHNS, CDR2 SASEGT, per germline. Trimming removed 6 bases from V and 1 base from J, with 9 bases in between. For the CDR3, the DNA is TGTGCCAGCAGCTCAAGGGAGAACACTGAAGCTTTCTTT. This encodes CASSSRENTEAFF.

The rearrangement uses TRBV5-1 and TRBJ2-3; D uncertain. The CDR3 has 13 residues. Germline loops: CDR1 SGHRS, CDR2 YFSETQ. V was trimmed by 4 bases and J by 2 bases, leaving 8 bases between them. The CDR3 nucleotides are TGCGCCAGCAGCCCTTCTCTCACAGATACGCAGTATTTT. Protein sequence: CASSPSLTDTQYF.

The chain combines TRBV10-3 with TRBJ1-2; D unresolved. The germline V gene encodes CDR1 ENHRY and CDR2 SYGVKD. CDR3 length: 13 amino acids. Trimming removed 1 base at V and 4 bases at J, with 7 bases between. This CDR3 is CAISELSVYGYTF. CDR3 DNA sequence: TGTGCCATCAGTGAGTTATCAGTCTATGGCTACACCTTC.

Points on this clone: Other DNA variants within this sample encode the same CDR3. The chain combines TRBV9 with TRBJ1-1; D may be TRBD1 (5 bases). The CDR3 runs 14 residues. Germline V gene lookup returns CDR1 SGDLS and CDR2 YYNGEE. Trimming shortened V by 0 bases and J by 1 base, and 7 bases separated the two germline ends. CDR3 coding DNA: TGTGCCAGCAGCGTAGGGGGGGAGAACACTGAAGCTTTCTTT. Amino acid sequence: CASSVGGENTEAFF.